This note documents a single TCR beta chain sequence. These data are taken from a study of blood T cell repertoires in COVID-19. Study-level background: Samples taken during acute and convalescent COVID-19 were collected in the United States, Italy and Spain. Nucleic acid was either cDNA or gDNA, and it came from T cells, B-cell-depleted T cells, or PBMCs.

As originally analysed: Estimation of nucleated cell counts relied on the amplification of reference gene primers. TCRdb's table, derived via immunoSEQ multiplex PCR, lists solely in-frame clones and lacks some. The V and J calls and clone size come from that table; D and trimming were worked out from the DNA. The data show some 250,000 clones, around 87% seen once. Patients in Seattle were enrolled during active infection, then followed longitudinally. Germline values: CDR1 SGHRS, CDR2 YFSETQ. The CDR3 is made up of 18 amino acids. The ends were cut back, 4 bases at V and 2 bases at J, with 22 bases in the middle.

V and J are TRBV5-1 and TRBJ1-3; weak D call: TRBD1 (6 bases). What was sequenced was peripheral blood. The origin of this receptor is a woman aged 55-69 years with COVID-19, enrolled during active disease. The CDR3 reads CASSRLPGKGVAGNTIYF. Here the CDR3 DNA reads TGCGCCAGCAGCCGTCTCCCAGGGAAGGGGGTGGCTGGAAACACCATATATTTT. Drawing the rest from reference TRBV5-1 and TRBJ1-3, the complete variable domain is KAGVTQTPRYLIKTRGQQVTLSCSPISGHRSVSWYQQTPGQGLQFLFEYFSETQRNKGNFPGRFSGRQFSNSRSEMNVSTLELGDSALYLCASSRLPGKGVAGNTIYFGEGSWLTVV.